This T cell receptor beta chain came from a study of CXCR3-negative and CXCR3-positive naive CD8 T cells. Study-level points and caveats: Memory, not naive, CXCR3-negative and CXCR3-positive cells differed in TRBV-TRBJ usage. Against CXCR3-negative naive cells, CXCR3-positive naive cells showed more hydrophobic TRB CDR3s.

5' RACE with UMI labels generated the TRB cDNA libraries. TCRdb processed the 5' RACE reads again and assigns one entry to each CDR3 protein, with no DNA. The specimen's table records some 150,000 distinct CDR3 sequences. On this clonotype itself: Its specificity is not known.

Germline loops: CDR1 MGHDK, CDR2 SYGVNS. The CDR3 extends over 15 amino acids. The specimen was naive CXCR3+ CD8+ T cells from blood. The sample's subset: CD45RO-CCR7+CD27+CD95- naive CD8+ T cells expressing CXCR3 (TNR3+). This TCR came from a human donor in good health. Some clones in this sample may be carry-over from other donors' samples. J is TRBJ1-6 and V is TRBV25-1; TCRdb's D gene call, TRBD1, goes unchecked for lack of DNA. The CDR3 protein is CASSESGVYNSPLHF.